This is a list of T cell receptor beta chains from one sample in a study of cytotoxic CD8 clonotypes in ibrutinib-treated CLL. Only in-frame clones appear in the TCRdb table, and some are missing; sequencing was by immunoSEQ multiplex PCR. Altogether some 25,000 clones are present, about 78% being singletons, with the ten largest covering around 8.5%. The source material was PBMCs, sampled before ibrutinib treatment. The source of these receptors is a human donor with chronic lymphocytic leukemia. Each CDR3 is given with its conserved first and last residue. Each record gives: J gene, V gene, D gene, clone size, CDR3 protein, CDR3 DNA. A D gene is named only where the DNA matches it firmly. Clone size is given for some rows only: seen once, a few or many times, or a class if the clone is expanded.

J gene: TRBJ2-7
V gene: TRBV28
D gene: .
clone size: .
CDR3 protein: CASSQTGFEQYF
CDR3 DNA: TGTGCCAGCTCGCAGACCGGGTTCGAGCAGTACTTC

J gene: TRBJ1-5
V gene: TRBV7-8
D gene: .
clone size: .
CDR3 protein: CASSPPGGPQHF
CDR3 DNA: TGTGCCAGCAGCCCACCCGGCGGGCCCCAGCATTTT

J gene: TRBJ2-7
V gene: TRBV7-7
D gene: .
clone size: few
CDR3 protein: CASSLAGGSTEQYF
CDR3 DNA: TGTGCCAGCAGCTTAGCGGGCGGGTCGACCGAGCAGTACTTC

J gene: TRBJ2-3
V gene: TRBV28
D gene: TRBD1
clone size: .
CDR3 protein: CASRLGQGADTQYF
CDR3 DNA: TGTGCCAGCAGACTAGGACAGGGGGCTGATACGCAGTATTTT

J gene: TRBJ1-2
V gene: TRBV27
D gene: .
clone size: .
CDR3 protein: CASKYQGSYGYTF
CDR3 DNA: TGTGCCAGCAAGTATCAGGGCAGCTATGGCTACACCTTC

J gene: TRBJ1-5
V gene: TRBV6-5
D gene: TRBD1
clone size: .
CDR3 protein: CASSRTGEPQHF
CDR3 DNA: TGTGCCAGCAGTAGGACAGGGGAGCCCCAGCATTTT

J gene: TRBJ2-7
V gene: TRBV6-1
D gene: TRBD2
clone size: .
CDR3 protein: CASSVTSGSYEQYF
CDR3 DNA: TGTGCCAGCTCAGTAACTAGCGGATCCTACGAGCAGTACTTC

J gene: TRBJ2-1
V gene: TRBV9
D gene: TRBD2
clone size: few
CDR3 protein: CASSVSGRSISYNEQFF
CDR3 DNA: TGTGCCAGCAGCGTAAGCGGGAGGTCCATCTCCTACAATGAGCAGTTCTTC

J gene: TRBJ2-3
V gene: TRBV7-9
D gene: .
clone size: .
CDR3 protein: CASSFSRSLGTDTQYF
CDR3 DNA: TGTGCCAGCAGCTTTTCCCGGTCCTTAGGAACAGATACGCAGTATTTT

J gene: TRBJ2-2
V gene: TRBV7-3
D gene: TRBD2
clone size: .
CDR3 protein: CASSFGTSGINTGELFF
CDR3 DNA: TGTGCCAGCAGCTTTGGGACTAGCGGGATTAACACCGGGGAGCTGTTTTTT

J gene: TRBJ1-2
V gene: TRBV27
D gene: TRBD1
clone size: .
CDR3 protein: CASSLLPDRGQGYTF
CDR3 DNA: TGTGCCAGCAGTTTATTACCCGACAGGGGACAAGGCTACACCTTC

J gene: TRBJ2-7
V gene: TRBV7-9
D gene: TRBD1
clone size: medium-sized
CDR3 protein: CASSFNRGLLDEQYF
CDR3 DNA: TGTGCCAGCAGCTTTAACAGGGGGCTCTTAGACGAGCAGTACTTC

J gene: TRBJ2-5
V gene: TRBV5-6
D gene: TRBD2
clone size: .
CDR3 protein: CASGSLLASPQGQETQYF
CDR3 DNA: TGTGCCAGCGGATCCTTACTAGCGTCGCCCCAGGGCCAAGAGACCCAGTACTTC

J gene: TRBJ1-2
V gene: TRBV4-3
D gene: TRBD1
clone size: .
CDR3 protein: CASSQEQGALGYGYTF
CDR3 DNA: TGCGCCAGCAGCCAAGAACAGGGGGCGCTCGGCTATGGCTACACCTTC

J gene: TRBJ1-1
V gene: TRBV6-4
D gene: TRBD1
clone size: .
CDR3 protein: CASRGQGRNTEAFF
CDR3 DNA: TGTGCCAGCAGGGGACAGGGAAGGAACACTGAAGCTTTCTTT

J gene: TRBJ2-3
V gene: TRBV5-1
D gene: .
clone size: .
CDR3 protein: CASSLGASTDTQYF
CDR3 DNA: TGCGCCAGCAGCTTGGGGGCAAGCACAGATACGCAGTATTTT

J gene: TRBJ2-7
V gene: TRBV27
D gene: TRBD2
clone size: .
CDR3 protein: CASHRSGNYEQYF
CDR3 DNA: TGTGCCAGCCACCGGAGCGGGAACTACGAGCAGTACTTC

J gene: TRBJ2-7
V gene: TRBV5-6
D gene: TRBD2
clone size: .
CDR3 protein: CASSHGLAGVKRSYEQYF
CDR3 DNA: TGTGCCAGCAGCCATGGACTAGCGGGAGTTAAGAGGTCCTACGAGCAGTACTTC

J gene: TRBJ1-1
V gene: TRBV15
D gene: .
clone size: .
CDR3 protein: CATSRDSFLQGNTEAFF
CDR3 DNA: TGTGCCACCAGCAGAGATTCGTTTTTACAGGGGAACACTGAAGCTTTCTTT

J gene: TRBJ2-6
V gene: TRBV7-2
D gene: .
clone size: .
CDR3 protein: CASSLATGGRTRANVLTF
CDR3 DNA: TGTGCCAGCAGCTTAGCGACCGGGGGCAGAACCCGGGCCAACGTCCTGACTTTC

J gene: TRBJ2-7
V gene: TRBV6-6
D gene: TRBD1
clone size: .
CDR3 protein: CASSYPRQGVYEQYF
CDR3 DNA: TGTGCCAGCAGTTACCCAAGACAGGGGGTCTACGAGCAGTACTTC

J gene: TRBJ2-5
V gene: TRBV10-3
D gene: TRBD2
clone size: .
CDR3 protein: CAISASVGGAQETQYF
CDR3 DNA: TGTGCCATCAGTGCCTCCGTGGGAGGGGCTCAAGAGACCCAGTACTTC

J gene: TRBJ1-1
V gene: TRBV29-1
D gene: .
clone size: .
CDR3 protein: CSVQGGPEAFF
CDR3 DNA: TGCAGCGTCCAGGGAGGCCCTGAAGCTTTCTTT

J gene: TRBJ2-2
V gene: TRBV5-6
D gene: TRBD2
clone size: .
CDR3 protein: CASSLELLALNTGELFF
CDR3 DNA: TGTGCCAGCAGCTTGGAATTACTAGCGTTGAACACCGGGGAGCTGTTTTTT

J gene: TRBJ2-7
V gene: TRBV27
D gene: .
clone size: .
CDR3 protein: CASSRGQYYEQYF
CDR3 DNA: TGTGCCAGCAGCCGTGGACAGTACTACGAGCAGTACTTC

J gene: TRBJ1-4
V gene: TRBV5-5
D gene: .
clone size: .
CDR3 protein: CASSLNGGLGEKLFF
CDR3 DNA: TGTGCCAGCAGCTTGAATGGTGGGTTAGGGGAAAAACTGTTTTTT

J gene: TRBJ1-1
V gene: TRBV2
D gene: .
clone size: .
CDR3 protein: CASSIRADTEAFF
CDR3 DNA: TGTGCCAGCAGCATCAGGGCGGACACTGAAGCTTTCTTT

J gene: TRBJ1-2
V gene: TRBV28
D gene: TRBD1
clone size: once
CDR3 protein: CASSLNTLGQLNYGYTF
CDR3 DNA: TGTGCCAGCAGCCTCAATACTTTGGGACAGCTGAACTATGGCTACACCTTC

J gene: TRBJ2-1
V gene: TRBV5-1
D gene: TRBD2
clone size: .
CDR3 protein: CASSASGSSLEQFF
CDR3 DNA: TGCGCCAGCTCGGCTAGCGGGAGCTCCCTTGAGCAGTTCTTC

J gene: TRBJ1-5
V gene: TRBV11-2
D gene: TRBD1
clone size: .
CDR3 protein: CASSLVPGQNQPQHF
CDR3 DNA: TGTGCCAGCAGCCTCGTCCCGGGACAGAATCAGCCCCAGCATTTT

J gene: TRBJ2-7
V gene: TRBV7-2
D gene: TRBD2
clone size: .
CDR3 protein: CASSLRAGGLPEQYF
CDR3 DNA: TGTGCCAGCAGCTTAAGGGCGGGAGGTTTGCCCGAGCAGTACTTC

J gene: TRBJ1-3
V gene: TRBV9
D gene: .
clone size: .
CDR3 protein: CASSVEAGRGNTIYF
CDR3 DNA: TGTGCCAGCAGCGTAGAGGCAGGGAGAGGAAACACCATATATTTT

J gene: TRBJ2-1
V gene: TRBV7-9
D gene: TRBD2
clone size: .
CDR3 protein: CASSTETSGSDEQFF
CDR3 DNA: TGTGCCAGCAGCACAGAGACTAGCGGGAGTGATGAGCAGTTCTTC